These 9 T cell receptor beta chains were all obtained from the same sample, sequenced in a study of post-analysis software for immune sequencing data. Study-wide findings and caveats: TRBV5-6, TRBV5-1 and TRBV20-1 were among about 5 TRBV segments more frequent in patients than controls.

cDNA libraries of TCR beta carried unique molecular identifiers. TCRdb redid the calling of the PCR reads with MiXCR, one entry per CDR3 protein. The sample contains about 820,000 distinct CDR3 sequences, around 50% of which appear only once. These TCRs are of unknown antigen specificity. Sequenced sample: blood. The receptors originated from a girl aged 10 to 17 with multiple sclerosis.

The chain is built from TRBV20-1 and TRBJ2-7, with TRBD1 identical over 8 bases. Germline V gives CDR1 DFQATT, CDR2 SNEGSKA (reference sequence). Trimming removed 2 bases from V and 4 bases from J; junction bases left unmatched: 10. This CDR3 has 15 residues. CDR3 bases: TGCAGTGCTAGACAAGGCTGGACAGGGAGTTACGAGCAGTACTTC. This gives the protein CSARQGWTGSYEQYF.

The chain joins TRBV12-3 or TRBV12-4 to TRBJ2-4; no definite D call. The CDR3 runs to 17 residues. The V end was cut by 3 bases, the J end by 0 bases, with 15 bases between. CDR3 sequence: CASSLDRTLLAKNIQYF. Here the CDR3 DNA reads TGTGCCAGCAGTTTGGATCGAACTTTATTAGCCAAAAACATTCAGTACTTC.

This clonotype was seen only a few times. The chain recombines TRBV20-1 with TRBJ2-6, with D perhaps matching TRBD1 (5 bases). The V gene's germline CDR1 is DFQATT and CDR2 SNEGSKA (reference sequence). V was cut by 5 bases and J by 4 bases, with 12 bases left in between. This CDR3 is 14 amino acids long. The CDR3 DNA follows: TGCAGTGCTGCAGGGCTCAGGGGGGCCAACGTCCTGACTTTC. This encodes CSAAGLRGANVLTF.

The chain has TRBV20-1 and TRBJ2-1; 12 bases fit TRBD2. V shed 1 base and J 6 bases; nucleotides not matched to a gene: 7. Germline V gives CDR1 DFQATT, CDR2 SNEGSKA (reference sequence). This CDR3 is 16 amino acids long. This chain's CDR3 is CSARASGRAPSNEQFF. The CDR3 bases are TGCAGTGCTAGAGCTAGCGGGAGGGCCCCGAGCAATGAGCAGTTCTTC.

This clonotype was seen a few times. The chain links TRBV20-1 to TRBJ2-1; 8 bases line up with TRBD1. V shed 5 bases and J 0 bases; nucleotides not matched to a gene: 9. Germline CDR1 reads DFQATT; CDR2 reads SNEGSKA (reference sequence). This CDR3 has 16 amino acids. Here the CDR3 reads CSAGRQGTSSYNEQFF. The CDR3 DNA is TGCAGTGCTGGTAGACAGGGGACGAGCTCCTACAATGAGCAGTTCTTC.

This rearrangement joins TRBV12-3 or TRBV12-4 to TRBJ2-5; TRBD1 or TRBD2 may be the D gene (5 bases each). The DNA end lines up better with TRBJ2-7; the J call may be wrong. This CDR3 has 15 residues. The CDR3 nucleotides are TGTGCCAGCAGAACCGGGACGGCCGTTCACTACGAGCAGTACTTC. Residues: CASRTGTAVHYEQYF.

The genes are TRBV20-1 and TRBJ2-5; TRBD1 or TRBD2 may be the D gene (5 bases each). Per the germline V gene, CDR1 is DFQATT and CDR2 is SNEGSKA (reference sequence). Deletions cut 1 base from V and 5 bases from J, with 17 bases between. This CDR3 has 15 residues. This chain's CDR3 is CSARGRQGVVETQYF. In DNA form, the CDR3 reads TGCAGTGCTAGAGGCCGGCAGGGAGTTGTGGAGACCCAGTACTTC.

The CDR3 DNA is TGTGCCAGCAGTTACCAGGGAGGGAATATTCCTGGGGCCAACGTCCTGACTTTC. It is translated as CASSYQGGNIPGANVLTF. The rearrangement joins TRBV6-5 to TRBJ2-6; 7 bases are shared with TRBD2. V gave up 2 bases and J gave up 2 bases; unmatched junction bases: 9. CDR3 length: 18 amino acids. Germline V CDR1 and CDR2: MNHEY, SVGAGI.

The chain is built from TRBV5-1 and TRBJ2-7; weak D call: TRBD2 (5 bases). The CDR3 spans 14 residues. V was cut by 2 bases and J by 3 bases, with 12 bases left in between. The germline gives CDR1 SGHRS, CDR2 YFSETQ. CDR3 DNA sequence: TGCGCCAGCAGCTTCGTGGGAGACGACTACGAGCAGTACTTC. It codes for CASSFVGDDYEQYF.